A selection of T cell receptor beta chains follows, all from one sample in a study of T cell responses to AZD1222 COVID-19 vaccine. The repertoire was sequenced with immunoSEQ multiplex PCR; TCRdb's copy has only in-frame clones and lacks some. The data show some 150,000 clones, approximately 88% seen once. The sequencing here drew on peripheral blood, taken on day 0 of MenACWY control vaccination. The receptors here all came from an adult in good health. Both conserved end residues are part of each CDR3. Each record gives: D gene, clone size, V gene, J gene, CDR3 DNA, CDR3 protein. A D gene is named only where the DNA matches it firmly. Size is omitted from some rows. Given values are once, few, many or a class for expanded clones.

TRBD1	few	TRBV6-2/TRBV6-3	TRBJ1-2	TGTGCCAGCAGTTGGGACAGTGCGTCGTGCACCTTC	CASSWDSASCTF
NA	NA	TRBV6-2/TRBV6-3	TRBJ1-4	TGTGCCAGCAGTTCGACGCGGAAACTGTTTTTT	CASSSTRKLFF
TRBD2	NA	TRBV4-2	TRBJ2-7	TGTGCCAGCAGCCAAGAAACTAGCGGCTCCTACGAGCAGTACTTC	CASSQETSGSYEQYF
NA	few	TRBV6-4	TRBJ2-3	TGTGCCAGCAGTGACACAACGGGGTCCTACACAGATACGCAGTATTTT	CASSDTTGSYTDTQYF
NA	once	TRBV9	TRBJ2-1	TGTGCCAGCAGCGTAGCTGGGGCTAGCTCCTACAATGAGCAGTTCTTC	CASSVAGASSYNEQFF
TRBD1	once	TRBV4-3	TRBJ2-5	TGCGCCAGCAGCCAAGTAACGACAGGGGGCAGAGAGACCCAGTACTTC	CASSQVTTGGRETQYF
NA	NA	TRBV5-1	TRBJ2-5	TGCGCCAGCAGCGACCAAGAGACCCAGTACTTC	CASSDQETQYF
NA	NA	TRBV28	TRBJ1-1	TGTGCCAGCAGTTCCCGTTCAGGGAACACTGAAGCTTTCTTT	CASSSRSGNTEAFF
NA	NA	TRBV7-8	TRBJ2-7	TGTGCCAGCAGCTTATTGCTTAGCTCCTACGAGCAGTACTTC	CASSLLLSSYEQYF
NA	NA	TRBV19	TRBJ2-2	TGTGCCAGTAGTACGCAGGGTCGGGGCGGGGAGCTGTTTTTT	CASSTQGRGGELFF
TRBD2	NA	TRBV3-1/TRBV3-2	TRBJ2-4	TGTGCCAGCAGCCAAGATCGAGCGGGGGGGCTCGGAAACATTCAGTACTTC	CASSQDRAGGLGNIQYF
NA	NA	TRBV6-2/TRBV6-3	TRBJ2-7	TGTGCCAGCAGTTACTCCGCTACACGGGCGACCTACGAGCAGTACTTC	CASSYSATRATYEQYF
TRBD1	NA	TRBV10-2	TRBJ2-7	TGCGCCAGTTGGACAGGCCTTTCCTACGAGCAGTACTTC	CASWTGLSYEQYF
NA	NA	TRBV6-2/TRBV6-3	TRBJ1-1	TGTGCCAGCAGTTACTACAACACTGAAGCTTTCTTT	CASSYYNTEAFF
TRBD1	NA	TRBV6-1	TRBJ1-5	TGTGCCAGCAGTGAAGTAGGGGGCGCGGGGTATAGCAATCAGCCCCAGCATTTT	CASSEVGGAGYSNQPQHF
NA	NA	TRBV5-1	TRBJ1-3	TGCGCCAGCAGCTTGGACGGGAAATCTGGAAACACCATATATTTT	CASSLDGKSGNTIYF
TRBD2	NA	TRBV9	TRBJ2-1	TGTGCCAGCAGCGTAACGCCCGGCGAGCGGGGTTCTATCAATGAGCAGTTCTTC	CASSVTPGERGSINEQFF
NA	NA	TRBV30	TRBJ1-5	TGTGCCTGGAGTTTGGATCCGGGTGACAATCAGCCCCAGCATTTT	CAWSLDPGDNQPQHF
NA	NA	TRBV6-2/TRBV6-3	TRBJ2-7	TGTGCCAGCAGTTACCGACAGGGAGGTCGCGAGCAGTACTTC	CASSYRQGGREQYF
TRBD1	NA	TRBV6-6	TRBJ1-6	TGTGCCAGCAGTCGACAGGGGAAAGGCTCCTATAATTCACCCCTCCACTTT	CASSRQGKGSYNSPLHF
TRBD2	NA	TRBV27	TRBJ2-1	TGTGCCAGCATAGGCGGGGGGTTCCCCTACAATGAGCAGTTCTTC	CASIGGGFPYNEQFF
NA	NA	TRBV30	TRBJ2-2	TGTGCCTGGAGTGTAATAGGGGTCACCGGGGAGCTGTTTTTT	CAWSVIGVTGELFF
NA	NA	TRBV5-1	TRBJ2-7	TGCGCCAGCAGCTTGGTTCGTCGACGGGGGTTCCGTGGCGAGCAGTACTTC	CASSLVRRRGFRGEQYF
NA	NA	TRBV10-3	TRBJ2-7	TGTGCCATCAGTGGGGGACGCAACCTCTACGAGCAGTACTTC	CAISGGRNLYEQYF
NA	NA	TRBV7-3	TRBJ1-3	TGTGCCAGCAGCTTAATAGGGGATTCTGGAAACACCATATATTTT	CASSLIGDSGNTIYF
NA	NA	TRBV6-2/TRBV6-3	TRBJ1-6	TGTGCCAGCAGTTACTCCACGGGGCTTCCTAATTCACCCCTCCACTTT	CASSYSTGLPNSPLHF
NA	NA	TRBV5-1	TRBJ1-5	TGCGCCAGCAGCTTGACGACTGGACAAAATCAGCCCCAGCATTTT	CASSLTTGQNQPQHF
TRBD1	NA	TRBV5-4	TRBJ1-1	TGTGCCAGCAGCGTCGGACAGGGGGGGCGGTACACTGAAGCTTTCTTT	CASSVGQGGRYTEAFF